These 30 T cell receptor beta chains came from one sample sequenced in a study of shared clonotypes between healthy human individuals. Method: immunoSEQ multiplex PCR; TCRdb's copy keeps in-frame clones and lacks some. Found here are more than 2 million clones, roughly 95% of them singletons; the top ten hold about 0.13%. Sequenced material: naive CD4+ T cells sorted from blood. Subset in this sample: CD45RA+ positively selected. The receptors derive from a man in his late teens or twenties in good health.

The V gene is TRBV10-1, the J gene TRBJ2-7, with a tentative D call TRBD2 (7 bases). This CDR3 comprises 15 residues. V lost 8 bases to trimming and J lost 4 bases, with 21 bases between them. Germline V gene sequence: CDR1 WNHNN, CDR2 SYGVQD (reference sequence). Here the CDR3 DNA reads TGCGCCAGCGCGGAAACGGGGGGCCAGACATACGAGCAGTACTTC. This encodes CASAETGGQTYEQYF.

The V gene is TRBV6-4, the J gene TRBJ1-2; 12 bases agree with TRBD1. The CDR3 is 18 residues long. V shed 0 bases and J 4 bases; nucleotides not matched to a gene: 9. From germline, CDR1 is MRHNA and CDR2 SNTAGT. CDR3 sequence: CASSDSPTGTGGGYGYTF. CDR3 nucleotides: TGTGCCAGCAGTGACTCCCCTACCGGGACAGGGGGCGGCTATGGCTACACCTTC.

The chain couples TRBV9 to TRBJ1-1; tentative D call: TRBD1 (5 bases). The CDR3 runs 16 residues. Germline V gene lookup returns CDR1 SGDLS and CDR2 YYNGEE. V lost 4 bases and J lost 3, with 19 bases in between. The CDR3 loop is CASSSDREKGDTEAFF. Written as DNA, the CDR3 is TGTGCCAGCAGCTCCGACCGGGAGAAAGGGGACACTGAAGCTTTCTTT.

A remark on this clone: The same CDR3 also results from other DNA sequences found in this sample. The J gene is TRBJ2-7, the V gene TRBV30; no clear D. The V and J ends lost 0 bases and 4 bases respectively, with 7 bases between them. The V gene's germline CDR1 is GTSNPN and CDR2 SVGIG (reference sequence). This CDR3 comprises 12 residues. The CDR3 sequence: CAWSVRRYEQYF. The CDR3 nucleotides read TGTGCCTGGAGTGTAAGGCGTTACGAGCAGTACTTC.

The CDR3 sequence is CASSPGTTDTQYF. The CDR3 DNA follows: TGTGCCAGCTCACCAGGTACCACAGATACGCAGTATTTT. The chain recombines TRBV18 with TRBJ2-3; D ambiguous. CDR3 size: 13 residues. Trimming cost V 2 bases and J 2 bases, with 5 bases left between them. The germline CDR1 and CDR2 sequences are KGHSH and LQKENI.

V and J are TRBV11-2 and TRBJ1-5, with D possibly being TRBD1 (6 bases). V lost 5 bases to trimming and J lost 6 bases, with 20 bases between them. Germline lookup yields CDR1 SGHAT and CDR2 FQNNGV. The CDR3 spans 16 residues. CDR3 protein: CASSRIQGYSGQPQHF. CDR3 nucleotide sequence: TGTGCCAGCAGCCGAATACAGGGTTACTCCGGTCAGCCCCAGCATTTT.

The chain employs TRBV11-2 and TRBJ2-5; maybe TRBD1 (5 bases). The CDR3 is 13 residues long. Germline V gene data show CDR1 as SGHAT and CDR2 as FQNNGV. V was clipped by 5 bases and J by 4 bases, with 11 bases between them. The CDR3 reads CASSRGVGETQYF. The CDR3 DNA follows: TGTGCCAGCAGCAGGGGTGTCGGAGAGACCCAGTACTTC.

The J gene is TRBJ2-5, the V gene TRBV6-1; TRBD1 aligns across 12 bases. V shed 4 bases and J 5 bases; nucleotides not matched to a gene: 5. The germline gives CDR1 MNHNS, CDR2 SASEGT. There are 15 residues in the CDR3. The CDR3: CASSVGTGGRETQYF. DNA of the CDR3: TGTGCCAGCAGTGTTGGGACAGGGGGCCGGGAGACCCAGTACTTC.

This sequence joins TRBV7-9 and TRBJ2-7; TRBD1 matches at 7 bases. Losses at the gene ends were 0 bases for V and 4 bases for J; bases not matched to a gene: 9. Germline assignment: CDR1 SEHNR and CDR2 FQNEAQ (reference sequence). The CDR3 sequence is 16 residues long. CDR3 bases: TGTGCCAGCAGCTTAGCGACCCTTTTACAGGGGTACGAGCAGTACTTC. This codes for CASSLATLLQGYEQYF.

The chain employs TRBV11-2 and TRBJ2-7, with D perhaps matching TRBD2 (6 bases). Germline V lookup: CDR1 SGHAT, CDR2 FQNNGV. This CDR3 spans 15 amino acids. The V end lost 0 bases, the J end lost 9 bases, and 18 bases lay between the germline ends. The CDR3 DNA reads TGTGCCAGCAGCTTAGATCTCCAGGGCGGGACGGTGCAGTACTTC. It encodes CASSLDLQGGTVQYF.

This chain connects TRBV9 to TRBJ1-6; a weak D match, TRBD1 (5 bases). The germline CDR1 and CDR2 sequences are SGDLS and YYNGEE. CDR3 size: 16 residues. Trimming stripped 3 bases from V and 8 bases from J, with 18 bases between. The CDR3 region is CASSASGPRTDSPLHF. In DNA form, the CDR3 reads TGTGCCAGCAGCGCATCGGGGCCCCGGACGGATTCACCCCTCCACTTT.

The gene calls are TRBV6-1 and TRBJ1-6; no definite D call. Germline V gives CDR1 MNHNS, CDR2 SASEGT. The length of the CDR3 is 12 residues. Trimming shortened V by 0 bases and J by 10 bases, and 4 bases separated the two germline ends. The DNA for the CDR3 is TGTGCCAGCAGTGAAGCGCGATCACCCCTCCACTTT. Residues: CASSEARSPLHF.

The chain links TRBV5-5 to TRBJ2-7; D gene unclear. With 2 bases removed from V and 3 bases from J, the gap between germline ends came to 12 bases. The germline gives CDR1 SGHKS, CDR2 YYEKEE (reference sequence). The CDR3 is made up of 14 amino acids. CDR3 region: CASSFRDSNYEQYF. The CDR3 DNA reads TGTGCCAGCAGCTTTAGGGATTCCAACTACGAGCAGTACTTC.

The CDR3 DNA reads as TGTGCCAGCTCACCACCAAACTTCGCGGATGGCTACACCTTC. Its protein product is CASSPPNFADGYTF. This chain joins TRBV18 and TRBJ1-2, with D uncertain. V dropped 0 bases and J dropped 6 bases, with 11 bases sitting between them. This CDR3 comprises 14 residues. The V gene's germline CDR1 is KGHSH and CDR2 LQKENI. Full variable domain (remainder filled in from reference TRBV18 and TRBJ1-2): NAGVMQNPRHLVRRRGQEARLRCSPMKGHSHVYWYRQLPEEGLKFMVYLQKENIIDESGMPKERFSAEFPKEGPSILRIQQVVRGDSAAYFCASSPPNFADGYTFGSGTRLTVV.

This chain links TRBV5-6 with TRBJ1-1; no firm D call. Germline V gives CDR1 SGHDT, CDR2 YYEEEE. Trimming took 2 bases from V and 3 from J, leaving 11 bases between them. The CDR3 has 14 residues. CDR3 amino acids: CASSLLSFYTEAFF. The CDR3 region has the DNA TGTGCCAGCAGCTTACTCTCTTTTTACACTGAAGCTTTCTTT.

The chain joins TRBV5-5 to TRBJ2-2, with D possibly being TRBD2 (5 bases). The V end lost 1 base, the J end lost 6 bases, and 13 bases lay between the germline ends. The CDR3 sequence is 15 residues long. Looked up from germline, CDR1 is SGHKS and CDR2 is YYEKEE (reference sequence). The CDR3 spells CASSLRGNIPGELFF. The CDR3 bases are TGTGCCAGCAGCTTGCGAGGGAATATCCCCGGGGAGCTGTTTTTT.

The V gene is TRBV10-3, the J gene TRBJ2-3; 7 bases are shared with TRBD1. Germline trimming cut 0 bases from V and 1 base from J; bases unmatched to any gene: 1. The germline CDR1 and CDR2 sequences are ENHRY and SYGVKD. The CDR3 totals 15 residues. The CDR3, as DNA: TGTGCCATCAGTGAGTCACAGGGGCGCACAGATACGCAGTATTTT. This gives the protein CAISESQGRTDTQYF.

V usage is TRBV30 and J usage is TRBJ2-5; no clear D gene. The CDR3 sequence is 11 residues long. Germline lookup yields CDR1 GTSNPN and CDR2 SVGIG (reference sequence). V was trimmed by 0 bases and J by 11 bases, leaving 10 bases between them. CDR3 loop: CAWSVRLGQYF. CDR3 nucleotide sequence: TGTGCCTGGAGTGTACGTCTAGGGCAGTACTTC.

The chain carries TRBV30 and TRBJ1-1, with a tentative D call TRBD1 (5 bases). CDR3 length equals 15 residues. V was pared by 3 bases and J by 0 bases, with 14 bases between. Looked up from germline, CDR1 is GTSNPN and CDR2 is SVGIG (reference sequence). The CDR3 spells CAWSARVTMNTEAFF. The CDR3 DNA sequence: TGTGCCTGGAGCGCCAGGGTTACGATGAACACTGAAGCTTTCTTT.

In its sample, this clone was seen a few times. This chain connects TRBV10-3 to TRBJ1-5, with no clear D. Trimming stripped 2 bases from V and 8 bases from J, with 13 bases between. CDR1 ENHRY and CDR2 SYGVKD come from the germline V gene. This CDR3 has 14 residues. The chain's CDR3 is CAISEPLLGEPQHF. CDR3 nucleotide sequence: TGTGCCATCAGTGAGCCCCTGTTGGGAGAGCCCCAGCATTTT.

This chain uses TRBV10-3 with TRBJ1-2, with TRBD1 matching over 11 bases. Germline assignment: CDR1 ENHRY and CDR2 SYGVKD. The V and J ends lost 7 bases and 2 bases, in that order; junction bases with no gene match: 9. CDR3 size: 16 residues. The CDR3 is CAITAGTGGINYGYTF. Here the CDR3 DNA reads TGTGCCATCACCGCCGGGACAGGGGGGATAAACTATGGCTACACCTTC.

The chain combines TRBV7-2 with TRBJ1-5; 11 bases map to TRBD1. The CDR3 loop spans 16 amino acids. After removal of 6 bases from V and 7 bases from J, the junction contained 11 bases not matched to a gene. Germline V gene sequence: CDR1 SGHTA, CDR2 FQGNSA. The CDR3 DNA reads as TGTGCCAGCAGTCGGACAGGGGGCTTTTCTAGGCAGCCCCAGCATTTT. It specifies CASSRTGGFSRQPQHF. Combining the CDR3 with reference TRBV7-2 and TRBJ1-5 gives the whole variable domain GAGVSQSPSNKVTEKGKDVELRCDPISGHTALYWYRQSLGQGLEFLIYFQGNSAPDKSGLPSDRFSAERTGGSVSTLTIQRTQQEDSAVYLCASSRTGGFSRQPQHFGDGTRLSIL.

The V and J genes are TRBV18 and TRBJ2-1; D perhaps matches TRBD1 (5 bases). The CDR3 length is 15 residues. Germline CDR1 KGHSH, CDR2 LQKENI. Deletions cut 2 bases from V and 5 bases from J, with 13 bases between. The CDR3 DNA is TGTGCCAGCTCACCAACCAGGGTACAGGACAATGAGCAGTTCTTC. Translated, it gives CASSPTRVQDNEQFF.

This chain connects TRBV28 to TRBJ2-2, with unresolved D. The CDR3 has 18 residues. Germline V CDR1 and CDR2: MDHEN, SYDVKM. V lost 7 bases, J lost 3 bases, and 24 bases lay in between. The DNA of the CDR3 is TGTGCCAGCACCCCGCCGCGAGCGTCAATAATAGACACCGGGGAGCTGTTTTTT. Its protein product is CASTPPRASIIDTGELFF.

This clone came up a few times. Other nucleotide sequences in the sample specify the same CDR3. V and J are TRBV5-4 and TRBJ1-2; the D gene is possibly TRBD1 (6 bases). Trimming stripped 4 bases from V and 4 bases from J, with 8 bases between. The germline V gene encodes CDR1 SGHNT and CDR2 YYREEE (reference sequence). The CDR3 is made up of 12 amino acids. The CDR3 here is CASSTDSYGYTF. CDR3 coding DNA: TGTGCCAGCAGCACGGACAGCTATGGCTACACCTTC.

The chain is built from TRBV28 and TRBJ1-2; D gene unclear. The CDR3 length is 11 residues. V lost 3 bases and J lost 8, with 7 bases in between. Germline CDR1 is MDHEN and CDR2 is SYDVKM. The CDR3 loop is CASSFGGGYTF. For the CDR3, the DNA is TGTGCCAGCAGTTTTGGAGGCGGCTACACCTTC.

V gene TRBV6-6 combines with J gene TRBJ2-7; 8 bases are shared with TRBD1. Germline CDR1 reads MNHNY; CDR2 reads SVGAGI (reference sequence). CDR3 size: 15 residues. V shed 5 bases and J 2 bases; nucleotides not matched to a gene: 8. CDR3 DNA: TGTGCCAGCAGTACGTTTAGGGACAGGACCTACGAGCAGTACTTC. As protein: CASSTFRDRTYEQYF.

On this clone: Additional DNA sequences in this sample encode the identical CDR3. This chain joins TRBV5-4 and TRBJ1-2; the D is unclear. V was clipped by 4 bases and J by 2 bases, with 9 bases between them. The germline V gene encodes CDR1 SGHNT and CDR2 YYREEE (reference sequence). This CDR3 contains 13 residues. The CDR3 region is CASSPDKNYGYTF. CDR3 DNA sequence: TGTGCCAGCAGCCCCGATAAAAACTATGGCTACACCTTC.

Comments on this clone: Other DNA sequences from this sample encode an identical CDR3 as well. CDR3: CASSLDRRYEQYF. CDR3 in DNA: TGTGCCAGCAGCTTAGACAGGCGCTACGAGCAGTACTTC. The chain employs TRBV7-2 and TRBJ2-7; tentative D call: TRBD1 (5 bases). This CDR3 contains 13 residues. Germline V CDR1 and CDR2: SGHTA, FQGNSA. Trimming took 1 base from V and 3 from J, leaving 7 bases between them.

J is TRBJ2-2 and V is TRBV19; D unresolved. V dropped 6 bases and J dropped 6 bases, with 14 bases sitting between them. Germline-derived CDR1 and CDR2 are LNHDA and SQIVND (reference sequence). This CDR3 has 14 amino acids. CDR3 DNA sequence: TGTGCCAGTAGAGGCAGCCCCCAACCCGGGGAGCTGTTTTTT. Translating it yields CASRGSPQPGELFF.